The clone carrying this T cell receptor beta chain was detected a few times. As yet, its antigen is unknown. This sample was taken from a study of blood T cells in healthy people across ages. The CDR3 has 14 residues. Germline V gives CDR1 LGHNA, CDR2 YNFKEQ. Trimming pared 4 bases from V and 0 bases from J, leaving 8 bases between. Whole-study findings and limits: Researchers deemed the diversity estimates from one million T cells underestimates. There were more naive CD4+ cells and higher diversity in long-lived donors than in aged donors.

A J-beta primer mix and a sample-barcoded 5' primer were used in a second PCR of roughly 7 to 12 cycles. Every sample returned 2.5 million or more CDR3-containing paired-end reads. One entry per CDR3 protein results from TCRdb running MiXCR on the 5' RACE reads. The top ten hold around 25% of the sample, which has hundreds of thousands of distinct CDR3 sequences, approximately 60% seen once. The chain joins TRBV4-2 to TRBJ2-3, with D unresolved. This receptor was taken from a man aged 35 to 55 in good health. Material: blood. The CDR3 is CASSRSISTDTQYF. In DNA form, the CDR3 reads TGTGCCAGCAGCCGGTCAATCAGCACAGATACGCAGTATTTT.